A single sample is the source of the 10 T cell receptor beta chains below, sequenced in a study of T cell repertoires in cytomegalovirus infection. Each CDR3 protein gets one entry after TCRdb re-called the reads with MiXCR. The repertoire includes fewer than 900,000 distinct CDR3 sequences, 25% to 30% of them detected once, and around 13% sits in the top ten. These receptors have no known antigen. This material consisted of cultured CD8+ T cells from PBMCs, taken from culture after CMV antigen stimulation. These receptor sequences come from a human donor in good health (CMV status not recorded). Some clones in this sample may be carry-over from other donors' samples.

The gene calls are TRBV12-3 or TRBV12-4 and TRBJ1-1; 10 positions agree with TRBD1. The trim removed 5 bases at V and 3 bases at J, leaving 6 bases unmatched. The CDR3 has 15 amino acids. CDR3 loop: CASSAPGQGYTEAFF. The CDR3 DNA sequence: TGTGCCAGCAGTGCCCCGGGACAGGGGTACACTGAAGCTTTCTTT.

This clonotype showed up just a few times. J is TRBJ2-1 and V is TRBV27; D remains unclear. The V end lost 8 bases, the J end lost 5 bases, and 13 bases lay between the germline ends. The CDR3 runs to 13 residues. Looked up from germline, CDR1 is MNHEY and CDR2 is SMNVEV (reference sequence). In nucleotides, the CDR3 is TGTGCCAGCGGGATCTCGAGGAACAATGAGCAGTTCTTC. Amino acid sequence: CASGISRNNEQFF.

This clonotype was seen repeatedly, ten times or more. The CDR3 spells CATRDTNEQFF. For the CDR3, the DNA is TGTGCCACCCGGGACACGAATGAGCAGTTCTTC. This sequence joins TRBV10-3 and TRBJ2-1; perhaps TRBD1 as D (6 bases). This CDR3 has 11 residues. V was trimmed by 10 bases and J by 7 bases, leaving 11 bases between them. The germline V gene encodes CDR1 ENHRY and CDR2 SYGVKD.

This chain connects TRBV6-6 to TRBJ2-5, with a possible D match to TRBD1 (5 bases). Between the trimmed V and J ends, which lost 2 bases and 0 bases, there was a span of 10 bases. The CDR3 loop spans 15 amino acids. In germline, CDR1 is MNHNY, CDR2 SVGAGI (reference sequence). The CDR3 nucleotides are TGTGCCAGCAGTTACACAGGAAAGTACCAAGAGACCCAGTACTTC. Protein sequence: CASSYTGKYQETQYF.

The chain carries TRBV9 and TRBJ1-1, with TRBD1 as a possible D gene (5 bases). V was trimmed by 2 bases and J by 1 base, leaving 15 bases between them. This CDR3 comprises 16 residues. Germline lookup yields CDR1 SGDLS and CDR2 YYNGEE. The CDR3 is CASSVARDSPNTEAFF. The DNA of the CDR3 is TGTGCCAGCAGCGTCGCCCGGGACTCTCCGAACACTGAAGCTTTCTTT.

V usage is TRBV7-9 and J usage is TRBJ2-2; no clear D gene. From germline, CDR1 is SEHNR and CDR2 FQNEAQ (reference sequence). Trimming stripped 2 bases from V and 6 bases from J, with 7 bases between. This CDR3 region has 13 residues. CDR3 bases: TGTGCCAGCAGCTTACCCCGATCCGGGGAGCTGTTTTTT. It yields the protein CASSLPRSGELFF.

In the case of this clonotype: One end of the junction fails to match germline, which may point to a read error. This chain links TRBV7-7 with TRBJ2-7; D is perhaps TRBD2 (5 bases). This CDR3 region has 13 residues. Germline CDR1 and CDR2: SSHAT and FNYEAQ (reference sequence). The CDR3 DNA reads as TGTGCTAGCAGCTTGGTCAGGACTGACGAGCAGTACTTC. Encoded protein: CASSLVRTDEQYF.

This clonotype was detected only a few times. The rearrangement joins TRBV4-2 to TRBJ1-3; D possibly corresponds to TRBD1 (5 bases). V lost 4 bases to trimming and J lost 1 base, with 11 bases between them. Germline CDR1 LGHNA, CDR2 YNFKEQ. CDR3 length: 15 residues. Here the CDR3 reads CASSLLTASGNTIYF. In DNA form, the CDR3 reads TGTGCCAGCAGCCTACTGACAGCGTCTGGAAACACCATATATTTT.

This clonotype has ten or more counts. The CDR3 spells CASSPRDGSSTDTQYF. Here the CDR3 DNA reads TGTGCCAGCAGCCCTCGGGACGGATCTAGCACAGATACGCAGTATTTT. The chain employs TRBV7-9 and TRBJ2-3; D could derive from TRBD1 or TRBD2 (5 bases each). CDR1 is SEHNR, CDR2 FQNEAQ, per germline (reference sequence). This CDR3 has 16 amino acids. V was clipped by 5 bases and J by 0 bases, with 15 bases between them.

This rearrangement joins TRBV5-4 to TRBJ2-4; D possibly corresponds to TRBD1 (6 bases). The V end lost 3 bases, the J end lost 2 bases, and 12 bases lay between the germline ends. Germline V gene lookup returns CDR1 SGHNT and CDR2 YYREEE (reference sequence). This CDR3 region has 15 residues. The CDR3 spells CASSYPGQPKNIQYF. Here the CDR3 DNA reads TGTGCCAGCAGCTATCCGGGACAACCCAAAAACATTCAGTACTTC.